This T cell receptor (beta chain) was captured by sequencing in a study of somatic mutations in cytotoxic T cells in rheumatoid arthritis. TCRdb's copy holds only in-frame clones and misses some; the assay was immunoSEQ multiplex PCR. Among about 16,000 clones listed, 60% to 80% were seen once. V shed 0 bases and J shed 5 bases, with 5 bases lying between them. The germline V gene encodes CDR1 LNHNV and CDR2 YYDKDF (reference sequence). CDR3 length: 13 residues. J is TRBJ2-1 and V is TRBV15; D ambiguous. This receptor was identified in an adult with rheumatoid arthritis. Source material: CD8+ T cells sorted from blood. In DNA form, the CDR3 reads TGTGCCACCAGCAGAGATTGGAACAATGAGCAGTTCTTC. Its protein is CATSRDWNNEQFF.